The clone carrying this TCR beta chain is labeled large. Time point reported: sample taken at primary tumor resection. Whole RNA, isolated from tumor, nontumor lung or frozen PBMC, was sequenced without prior sorting. This CDR3 has 13 amino acids. Germline CDR1 is ENHRY and CDR2 is SYGVKD. The junction had 10 bases not matched to a gene; V was cut back by 11 bases and J by 3 bases. Each molecule of TCR cDNA was tagged with one unique molecular identifier. TCRdb re-called the 5' RACE reads with MiXCR, one entry per CDR3 protein. The profile shows 1,700 or so distinct CDR3 sequences, about 23% of them singletons. This sample was included in a study of spatial heterogeneity in lung cancer. Study-level background: Alpha-chain detections were consistently fewer than beta-chain detections among the sequences.

The clonotype originates from a male donor with early-stage non-small cell lung cancer. V is TRBV10-3 and J is TRBJ2-7, with 7 bases aligning to TRBD1. Material: normal lung tissue next to the tumor, obtained at surgery. CDR3 protein: CAAQPGQNYEQYF. As DNA, the CDR3 is TGTGCCGCTCAACCGGGACAGAACTACGAGCAGTACTTC.